The T cell receptor beta chain described here comes from a study of T cells in Graves' hyperthyroidism and ophthalmopathy. Authors of the study amplified TCR beta CDR3 regions from RNA transcripts. Researchers ran a first-round RT-PCR on the TCR CDR3 using the HTBI primer set. TCRdb redid the calling of the multiplex PCR reads with MiXCR, one entry per CDR3 protein. The table shows approximately 700,000 distinct CDR3 sequences, with around 15% occurring only once. This clonotype appeared many times. The study based diagnoses on clinical symptoms, serum thyroxine and TRAb, thyroid ultrasound and orbital computed tomography. CDR3 length equals 13 residues. V lost 0 bases and J 6 bases, leaving 9 bases between the germline ends. CDR1 and CDR2 (germline): MNHEY, SVGEGT.

The sequenced sample consisted of blood. V and J are TRBV6-2 or TRBV6-3 and TRBJ2-7, with D perhaps TRBD1 (6 bases). This TCR came from a man between 18 and 35 years old with Graves' hyperthyroidism. The DNA for the CDR3 is TGTGCCAGCAGTTACTCGGACAGAGGCGAGCAGTACTTC. Protein sequence: CASSYSDRGEQYF.